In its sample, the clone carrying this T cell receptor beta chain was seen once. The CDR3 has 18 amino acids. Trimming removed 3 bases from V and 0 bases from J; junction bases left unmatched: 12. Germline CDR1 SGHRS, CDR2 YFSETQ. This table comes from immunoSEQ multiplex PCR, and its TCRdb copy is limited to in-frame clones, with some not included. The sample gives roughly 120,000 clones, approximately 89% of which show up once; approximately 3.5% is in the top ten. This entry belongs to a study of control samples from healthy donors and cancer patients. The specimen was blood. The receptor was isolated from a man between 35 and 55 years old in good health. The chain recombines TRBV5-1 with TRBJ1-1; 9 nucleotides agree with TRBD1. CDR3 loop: CASSSEPADRGLNTEAFF. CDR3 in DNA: TGCGCCAGCAGCTCCGAACCCGCAGACAGGGGGTTGAACACTGAAGCTTTCTTT.